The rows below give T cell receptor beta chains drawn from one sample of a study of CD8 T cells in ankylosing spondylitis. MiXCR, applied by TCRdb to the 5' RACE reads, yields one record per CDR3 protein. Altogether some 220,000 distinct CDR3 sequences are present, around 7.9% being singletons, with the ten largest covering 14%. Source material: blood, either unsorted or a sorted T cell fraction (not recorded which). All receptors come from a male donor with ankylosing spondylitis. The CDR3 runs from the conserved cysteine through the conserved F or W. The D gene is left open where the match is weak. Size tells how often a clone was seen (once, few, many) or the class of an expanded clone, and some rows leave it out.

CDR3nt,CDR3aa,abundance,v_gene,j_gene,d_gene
TGTGCCAGCAGCTCAACTCTCGGGGGAAGCACCGGGGAGCTGTTTTTT,CASSSTLGGSTGELFF,few,TRBV7-2,TRBJ2-2,-
TGTGCCAGCAGCTCAAGGGGCGAAGCCGGGCACTACGAGCAGTACTTC,CASSSRGEAGHYEQYF,many,TRBV6-1,TRBJ2-7,-
TGTGCCAGCAGTGACGGGACTAGCGGTTACAATGAGCAGTTCTTC,CASSDGTSGYNEQFF,many,TRBV27,TRBJ2-1,TRBD2
TGCGCCAGCAGCCAAAGTCCGGGCGGCAACTATGGCTACACCTTC,CASSQSPGGNYGYTF,many,TRBV4-1,TRBJ1-2,-
TGCGCCAGCAGTGAGTTTGGACAGGGCCCTCAAGAGACCCAGTACTTC,CASSEFGQGPQETQYF,many,TRBV10-2,TRBJ2-5,TRBD1
TGTGCCACTACAGCTAGCGGGAGTGACAATGAGCAGTTCTTC,CATTASGSDNEQFF,many,TRBV24-1,TRBJ2-1,TRBD2
TGTGCCAGCAGCCGCTTACGGGACAGTTTTTCAGATACGCAGTATTTT,CASSRLRDSFSDTQYF,-,TRBV7-9,TRBJ2-3,TRBD1
TGTGCCAGCAGCCCGAGAGGGCCAGAGACCCAGTACTTC,CASSPRGPETQYF,-,TRBV28,TRBJ2-5,-
TGTGCCAGCAGTTCTTTAGGGGTAACCCAGCAGTTCTTC,CASSSLGVTQQFF,-,TRBV28,TRBJ2-1,-
TGCGCCAGCAGCCAAGATAGCGCGGGACTCCGCACAGATACGCAGTATTTT,CASSQDSAGLRTDTQYF,few,TRBV4-3,TRBJ2-3,-
TGCGCCAGCAGCTTGAACCATCGACAGAGGAGTAATGAAAAACTGTTTTTT,CASSLNHRQRSNEKLFF,few,TRBV5-1,TRBJ1-4,-
TGCAGCGTTGAAGTTCCCCTTTCCTACAATGAGCAGTTCTTC,CSVEVPLSYNEQFF,many,TRBV29-1,TRBJ2-1,-
TGTGCCAGCAGCGTGGATCCGGGACAGGGGATAAACTATGGCTACACCTTC,CASSVDPGQGINYGYTF,many,TRBV11-2,TRBJ1-2,TRBD1
TGCGCCAGCCAGACCATCGGGGAGCTGTTTTTT,CASQTIGELFF,-,TRBV5-1,TRBJ2-2,-
TGTGCCAGCAGTTTATCCCCCTCCTACGAGCAGTACTTC,CASSLSPSYEQYF,many,TRBV27,TRBJ2-7,-
TGCGCCAGCAGCCGCTCGACCGCGGACTCCTACAATGAGCAGTTCTTC,CASSRSTADSYNEQFF,many,TRBV4-1,TRBJ2-1,-
TGTGCCAGCAGCCTTCCGGGGGCTAGCACAGATACGCAGTATTTT,CASSLPGASTDTQYF,once,TRBV6-1,TRBJ2-3,-
TGTGCCAGCAGGCTAGCGGGTGTCTACGAGCAGTACTTC,CASRLAGVYEQYF,-,TRBV2,TRBJ2-7,TRBD2
TGTGCCAGTAGTATACAGGGAGATGGCTACACCTTC,CASSIQGDGYTF,many,TRBV19,TRBJ1-2,-
TGTGCCAGCAGTGTGGGACAGGACTATGGCTACACCTTC,CASSVGQDYGYTF,many,TRBV6-1,TRBJ1-2,TRBD1
TGCAGTGCTCACGGGGACTATGGCTACACCTTC,CSAHGDYGYTF,many,TRBV20-1,TRBJ1-2,-
TGTGCCAGCAGCTTGGATCCCTCGGGGGCCAACGTCCTGACTTTC,CASSLDPSGANVLTF,many,TRBV11-2,TRBJ2-6,-